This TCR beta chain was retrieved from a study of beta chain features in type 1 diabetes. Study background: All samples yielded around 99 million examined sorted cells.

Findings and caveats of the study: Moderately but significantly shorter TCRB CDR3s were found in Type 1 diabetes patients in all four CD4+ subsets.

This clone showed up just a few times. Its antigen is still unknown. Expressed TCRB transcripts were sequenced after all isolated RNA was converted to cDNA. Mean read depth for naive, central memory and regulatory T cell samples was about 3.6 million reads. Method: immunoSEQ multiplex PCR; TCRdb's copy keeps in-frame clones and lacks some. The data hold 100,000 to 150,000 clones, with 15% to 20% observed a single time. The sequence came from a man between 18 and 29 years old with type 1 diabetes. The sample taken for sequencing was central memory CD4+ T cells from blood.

The CDR3 here is CSVDRAGGNEQYF. In DNA form, the CDR3 reads TGCAGCGTTGACAGGGCCGGGGGCAACGAGCAGTACTTC. J is TRBJ2-7 and V is TRBV29-1; D tentatively reads TRBD1 or TRBD2 (6 bases each). The V gene lost 3 bases and the J gene lost 5 bases, with 14 bases spanning the gap. The CDR3 length is 13 residues. Germline CDR1 reads SQVTM; CDR2 reads ANQGSEA.